This T cell receptor beta chain was identified in a study of naive and memory T cell subsets. Study results and caveats: Especially in CD8 cells, naive repertoires contained a few larger clonotypes, possibly CD45RA-re-expressing memory cells.

This clonotype has just a few counts. Antigen: not known. An equimolar mix of two oligonucleotides served as the beta constant-region primer for TRBC1 and TRBC2. Nested alpha and beta constant-region primers with the SP2 primer drove four PCR rounds on ligated cDNA. A 12-nucleotide UMI and the SP2 primer were added to the cDNA 3' end by oligonucleotide ligation. TCRdb re-called the UMI-ligation and nested PCR reads through MiXCR, storing one row per CDR3 protein. Among approximately 140,000 distinct CDR3 sequences listed, about 23% were seen once. Germline V gene lookup returns CDR1 MNHNY and CDR2 SVGAGI (reference sequence). This CDR3 is built from 16 residues. J was trimmed by 4 bases and V by 5 bases; bases with no gene match: 9.

This receptor was obtained from a human donor in good health. The chain has TRBV6-6 and TRBJ2-2, with 8 bases lining up with TRBD2. The sequenced sample consisted of naive CD4+ T cells from blood. Here the CDR3 reads CASSHPPGRGTGELFF. The CDR3, as DNA: TGTGCCAGCAGTCACCCCCCCGGGAGGGGCACCGGGGAGCTGTTTTTT.